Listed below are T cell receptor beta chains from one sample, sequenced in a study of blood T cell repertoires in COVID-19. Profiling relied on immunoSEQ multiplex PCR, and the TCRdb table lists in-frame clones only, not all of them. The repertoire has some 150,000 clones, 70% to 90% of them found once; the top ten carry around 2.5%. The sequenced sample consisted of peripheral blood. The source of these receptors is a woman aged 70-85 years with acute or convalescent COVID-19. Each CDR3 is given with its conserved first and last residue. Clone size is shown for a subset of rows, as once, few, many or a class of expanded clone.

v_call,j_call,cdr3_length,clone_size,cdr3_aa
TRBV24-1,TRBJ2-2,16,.,CATSDPGTGNTGELFF
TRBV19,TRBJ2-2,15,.,CASSIRTANTGELFF
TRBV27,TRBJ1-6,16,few,CASSWGSNSYNSPLHF
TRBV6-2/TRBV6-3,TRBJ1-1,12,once,CASSATGIEAFF
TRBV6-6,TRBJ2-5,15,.,CASSYGEGGLETQYF
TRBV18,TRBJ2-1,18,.,CASSPWVPGLAGSREQFF
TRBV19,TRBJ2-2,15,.,CASSRQGAVNGELFF
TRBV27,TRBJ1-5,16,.,CASSSAVGVHNQPQHF
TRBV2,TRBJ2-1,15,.,CASSEPASSYNEQFF
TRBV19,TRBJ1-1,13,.,CASTKQGYTEAFF
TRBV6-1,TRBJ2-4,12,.,CASSEPGTLQYF
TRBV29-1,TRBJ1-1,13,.,CSVTAGGNTEAFF
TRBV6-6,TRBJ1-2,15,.,CASSYSGQGVDGYTF
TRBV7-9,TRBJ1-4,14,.,CASSLDRGGEKLFF
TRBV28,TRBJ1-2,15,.,CASSLWGLRNYGYTF
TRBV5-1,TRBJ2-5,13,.,CASSYRGLETQYF
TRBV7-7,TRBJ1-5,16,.,CASTPSTLLGNQPQHF
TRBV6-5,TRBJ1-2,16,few,CASSYSRTGGGYGYTF
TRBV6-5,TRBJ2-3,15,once,CASSLGARGTDTQYF
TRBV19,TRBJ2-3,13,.,CASGADRTDTQYF
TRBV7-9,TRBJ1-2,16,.,CASSLASGQANYGYTF
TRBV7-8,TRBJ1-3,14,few,CASSRDRLGNTIYF
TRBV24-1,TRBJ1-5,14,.,CATSDSRDNQPQHF
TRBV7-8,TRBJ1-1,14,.,CASSSKETETEAFF